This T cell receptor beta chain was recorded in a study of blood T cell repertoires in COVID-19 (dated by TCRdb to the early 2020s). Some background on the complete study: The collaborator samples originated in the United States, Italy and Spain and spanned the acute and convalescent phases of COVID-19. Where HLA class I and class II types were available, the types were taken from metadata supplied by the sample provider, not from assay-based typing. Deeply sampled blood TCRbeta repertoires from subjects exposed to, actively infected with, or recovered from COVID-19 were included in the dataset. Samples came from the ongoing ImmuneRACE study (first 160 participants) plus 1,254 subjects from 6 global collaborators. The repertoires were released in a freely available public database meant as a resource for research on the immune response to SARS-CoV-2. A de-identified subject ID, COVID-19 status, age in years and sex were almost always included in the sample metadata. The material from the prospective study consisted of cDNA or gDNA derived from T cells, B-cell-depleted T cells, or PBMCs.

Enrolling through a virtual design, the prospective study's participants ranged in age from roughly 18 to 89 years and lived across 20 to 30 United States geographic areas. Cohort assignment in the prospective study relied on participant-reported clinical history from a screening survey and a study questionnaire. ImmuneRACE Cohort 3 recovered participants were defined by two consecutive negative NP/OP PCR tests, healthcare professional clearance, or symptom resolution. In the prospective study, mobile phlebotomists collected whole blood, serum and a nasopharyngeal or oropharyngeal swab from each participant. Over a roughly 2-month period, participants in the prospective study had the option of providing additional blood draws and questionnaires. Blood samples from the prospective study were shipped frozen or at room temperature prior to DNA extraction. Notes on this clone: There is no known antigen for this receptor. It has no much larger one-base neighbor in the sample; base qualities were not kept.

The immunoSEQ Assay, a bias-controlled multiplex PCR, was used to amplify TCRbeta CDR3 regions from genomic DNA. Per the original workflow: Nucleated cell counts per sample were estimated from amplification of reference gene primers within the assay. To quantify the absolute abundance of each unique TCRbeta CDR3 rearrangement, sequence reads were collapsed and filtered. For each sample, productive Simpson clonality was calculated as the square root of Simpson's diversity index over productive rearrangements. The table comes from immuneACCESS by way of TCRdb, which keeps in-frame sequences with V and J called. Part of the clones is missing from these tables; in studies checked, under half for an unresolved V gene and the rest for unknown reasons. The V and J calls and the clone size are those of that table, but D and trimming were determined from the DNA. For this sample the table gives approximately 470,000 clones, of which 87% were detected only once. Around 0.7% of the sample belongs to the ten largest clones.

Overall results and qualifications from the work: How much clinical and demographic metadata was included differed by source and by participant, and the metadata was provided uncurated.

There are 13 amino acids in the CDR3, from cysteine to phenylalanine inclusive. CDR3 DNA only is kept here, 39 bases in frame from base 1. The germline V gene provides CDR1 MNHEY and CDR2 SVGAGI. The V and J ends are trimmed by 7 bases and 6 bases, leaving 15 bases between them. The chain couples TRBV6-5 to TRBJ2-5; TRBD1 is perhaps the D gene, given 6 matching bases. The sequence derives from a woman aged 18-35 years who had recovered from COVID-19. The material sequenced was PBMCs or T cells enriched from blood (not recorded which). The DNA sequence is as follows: TGTGCCAGCAAAGAGGGGGTCACGAAGACCCAGTACTTC. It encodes CASKEGVTKTQYF.